Sequencing of this T cell receptor beta chain was carried out in a study of blood T cell repertoires in COVID-19. Methods used by the authors: Reference gene primers were amplified, and this amplification served to estimate nucleated cell counts. Clones were sequenced by immunoSEQ multiplex PCR, and TCRdb holds only the in-frame ones, with some missing. V, J and clone size are taken as reported in that table, and D and trimming were inferred from the DNA itself. The sample includes about 72,000 clones, over 75% seen only once; the top ten take approximately 11%. CDR1 and CDR2 (germline): DFQATT, SNEGSKA (reference sequence). Trimming stripped 3 bases from V and 0 bases from J, with 15 bases between. This CDR3 is 17 amino acids long.

Source material: peripheral blood. The rearrangement links TRBV20-1 to TRBJ1-6; D is undetermined. The sequence came from a man between 65 and 85 years old with active or convalescent COVID-19. CDR3 nucleotides: TGCAGTGCTAGTCTACCGGGGAGGAACTCCTATAATTCACCCCTCCACTTT. This encodes CSASLPGRNSYNSPLHF.